This entry concerns a single T cell receptor (beta chain). Its antigen is unknown. Base qualities are missing; no much larger clone stands one base away. V was cut back by 0 bases and J by 0 bases, leaving a gap of 11 bases between them. The CDR1 and CDR2 encoded by the germline V gene are SGDLS and YYNGEE. The CDR3 runs 16 amino acids, cysteine and phenylalanine included. The retained sequence is limited to the CDR3, 48 bases, with the frame set at the first base. The sample belongs to a study of response to subunit inactivated influenza vaccine (dated by TCRdb to the late 2010s). Background for the entire study: To follow how T cells responded to a trivalent subunit inactivated influenza vaccine, the researchers relied on deep quantitative profiling of the T cell receptor repertoire. What the research found in general, with its limitations: According to the authors, only a limited number of new T cells may be recruited by each seasonal influenza vaccination.

The library relied on RT-PCR. Sequencing instrument: Illumina HiSeq 2500. The public reads were quality trimmed at Q25 with fastp and then assembled into clones with MiXCR by TCRdb, keeping productive beta chains. CDR3 protein sequences are deduplicated, and each keeps its most common genes and DNA. The sample yields hundreds of thousands of distinct CDR3 sequences; approximately 12% were counted once. Roughly 10% of the sample belongs to the ten largest clones. Sequenced material: PBMCs from blood, taken on the day of vaccination. The rearrangement joined TRBV9 to TRBJ2-3; the best D guess is TRBD2, with 6 bases matching. This clonotype was obtained from a man aged 45-65 years who received an inactivated influenza vaccine. Donor details come from another sample of the same person, matched by shared clones. The CDR3 reads CASSVGPGTSTDTQYF. The sequenced DNA is TGTGCCAGCAGCGTAGGACCCGGGACTAGCACAGATACGCAGTATTTT.